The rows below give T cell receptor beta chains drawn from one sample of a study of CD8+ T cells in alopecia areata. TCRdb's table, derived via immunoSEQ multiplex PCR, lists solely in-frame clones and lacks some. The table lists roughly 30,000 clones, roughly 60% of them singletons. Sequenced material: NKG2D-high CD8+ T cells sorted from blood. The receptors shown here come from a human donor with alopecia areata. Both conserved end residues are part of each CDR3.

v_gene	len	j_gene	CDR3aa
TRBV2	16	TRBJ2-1	CASSEVGTGLWHEQFF
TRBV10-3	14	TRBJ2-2	CAISGVVNTGELFF
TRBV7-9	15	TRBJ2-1	CASSLGLVGFDEQFF
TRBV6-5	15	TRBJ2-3	CASSYSTGALDTQYF
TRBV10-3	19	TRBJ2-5	CAISDPELGVAELQETQYF
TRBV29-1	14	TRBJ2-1	CSVGTGSDYNEQFF
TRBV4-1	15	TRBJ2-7	CASSQFSGSSVEQYF
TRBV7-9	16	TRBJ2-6	CASSLRGTSGANVLTF
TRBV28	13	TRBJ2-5	CASSLGGLKTQYF
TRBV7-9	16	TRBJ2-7	CASSIDRTSGRDEQYF
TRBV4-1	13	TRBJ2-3	CASSQVSTDTQYF
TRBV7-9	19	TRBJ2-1	CASSPTYLRPGQNYNEQFF
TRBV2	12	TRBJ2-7	CASSGVANEQYF
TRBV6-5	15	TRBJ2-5	CASSSYPTSQETQYF
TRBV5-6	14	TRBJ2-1	CASSPQGGVNEQFF
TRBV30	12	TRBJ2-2	CAGDGGAGELFF
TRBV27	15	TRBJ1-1	CASSRQGALNTEAFF
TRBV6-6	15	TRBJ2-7	CASSYPGWALGKQYF
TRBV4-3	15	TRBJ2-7	CASSLGSTGGYEQYF
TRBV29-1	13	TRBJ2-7	CSVVTSDNYEQYF
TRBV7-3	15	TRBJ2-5	CASSPGLAGYETQYF
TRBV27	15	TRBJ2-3	CASSLKAGSTDTQYF
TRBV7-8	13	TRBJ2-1	CASSSSLGNEQFF
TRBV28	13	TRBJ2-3	CASSLSGADTQYF
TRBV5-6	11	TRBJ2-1	CASSLSVEQFF
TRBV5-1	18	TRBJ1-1	CASSLGFGIDSMNTEAFF
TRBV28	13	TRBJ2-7	CASSFGPLYEQYF
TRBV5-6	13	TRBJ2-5	CASSLMEQETQYF
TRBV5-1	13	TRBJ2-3	CASSLTSTDTQYF
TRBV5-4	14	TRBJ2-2	CASSFGQGAGELFF
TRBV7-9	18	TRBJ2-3	CASLPSLAAKPSADTQYF
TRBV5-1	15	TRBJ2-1	CASSIAGPSGNEQFF
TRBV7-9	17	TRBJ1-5	CATDTEGMGLSNQPQHF
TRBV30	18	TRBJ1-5	CAWSDYGTGSYSNQPQHF
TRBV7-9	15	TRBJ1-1	CASSSPKGAYTEAFF
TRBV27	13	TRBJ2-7	CASSFTESYEQYF
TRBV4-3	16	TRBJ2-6	CASSPALGAGANVLTF
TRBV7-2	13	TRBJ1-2	CASSLRERYGYTF
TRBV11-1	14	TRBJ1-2	CASSLQDGLYGYTF
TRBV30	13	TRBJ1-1	CAWGILEGAEAFF
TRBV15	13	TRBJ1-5	CATSTTENQPQHF
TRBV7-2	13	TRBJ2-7	CASSPGPGYEQYF
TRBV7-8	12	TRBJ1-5	CASSLDGSPQHF
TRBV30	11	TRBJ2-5	CASQGEETQYF
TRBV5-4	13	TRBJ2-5	CASSPRTLRAGYF
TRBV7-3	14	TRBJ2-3	CASSSGTATDTQYF
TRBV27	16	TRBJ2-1	CASSLDGGSSYNEQFF
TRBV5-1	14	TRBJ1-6	CASSLGSYRVALHF
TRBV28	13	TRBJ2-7	CASKRGEAGEQYF